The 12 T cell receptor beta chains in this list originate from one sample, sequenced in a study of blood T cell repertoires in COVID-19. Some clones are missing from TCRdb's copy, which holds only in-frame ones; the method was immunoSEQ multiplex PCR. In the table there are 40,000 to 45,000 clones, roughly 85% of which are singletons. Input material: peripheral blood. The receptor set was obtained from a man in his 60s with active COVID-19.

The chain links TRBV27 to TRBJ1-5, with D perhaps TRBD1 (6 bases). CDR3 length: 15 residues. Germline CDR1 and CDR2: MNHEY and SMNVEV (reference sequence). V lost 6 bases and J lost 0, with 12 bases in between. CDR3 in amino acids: CASSQGTLSNQPQHF. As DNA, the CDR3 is TGTGCCAGCAGCCAGGGGACACTTAGCAATCAGCCCCAGCATTTT.

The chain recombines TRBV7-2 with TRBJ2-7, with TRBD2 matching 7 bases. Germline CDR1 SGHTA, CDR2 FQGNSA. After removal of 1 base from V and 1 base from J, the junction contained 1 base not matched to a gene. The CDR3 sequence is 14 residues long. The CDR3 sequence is CASSLGRESYEQYF. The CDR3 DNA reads TGTGCCAGCAGCTTAGGGCGGGAGTCCTACGAGCAGTACTTC. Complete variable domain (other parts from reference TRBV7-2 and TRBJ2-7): GAGVSQSPSNKVTEKGKDVELRCDPISGHTALYWYRQSLGQGLEFLIYFQGNSAPDKSGLPSDRFSAERTGGSVSTLTIQRTQQEDSAVYLCASSLGRESYEQYFGPGTRLTVT.

The CDR3 sequence is CASSQDREGTGGPDGYTF. CDR3 DNA sequence: TGCGCCAGCAGCCAAGATAGGGAAGGGACAGGGGGTCCGGATGGCTACACCTTC. V and J are TRBV4-1 and TRBJ1-2; 11 bases agree with TRBD1. Looked up from germline, CDR1 is MGHRA and CDR2 is YSYEKL. There are 18 residues in the CDR3. J lost 6 bases, V lost 0 bases, and 12 bases had no gene match.

CDR3 sequence (DNA): TGTGCCAGCAGTCGAGGGGGAGCGAACACCGGGGAGCTGTTTTTT. Translated, it gives CASSRGGANTGELFF. The chain links TRBV7-3 to TRBJ2-2; D possibly corresponds to TRBD1 (6 bases). V was shortened by 6 bases and J by 0 bases, with 11 bases between the two germline ends. CDR1 and CDR2 (germline): SGHTA, FQGTGA. This CDR3 is 15 amino acids long.

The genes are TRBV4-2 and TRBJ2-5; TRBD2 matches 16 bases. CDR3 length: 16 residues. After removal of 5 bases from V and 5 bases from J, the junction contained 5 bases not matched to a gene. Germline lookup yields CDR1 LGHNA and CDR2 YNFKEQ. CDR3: CASSGTSGRAWETQYF. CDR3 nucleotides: TGTGCCAGCAGCGGGACTAGCGGGAGGGCCTGGGAGACCCAGTACTTC.

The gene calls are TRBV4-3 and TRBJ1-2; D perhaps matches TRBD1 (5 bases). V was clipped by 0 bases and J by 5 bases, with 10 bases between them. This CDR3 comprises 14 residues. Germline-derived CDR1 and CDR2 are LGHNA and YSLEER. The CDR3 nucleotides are TGCGCCAGCAGCCAAGATGTAGCAGGGTATGGCTACACCTTC. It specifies CASSQDVAGYGYTF.

CDR3: CASSGQGAGYGYTF. The CDR3 coding sequence is TGCGCCAGCAGCGGCCAGGGGGCCGGCTATGGCTACACCTTC. The J gene is TRBJ1-2, the V gene TRBV5-1; 8 nucleotides agree with TRBD1. The length of the CDR3 is 14 residues. V was clipped by 4 bases and J by 4 bases; unmatched bases: 6. Germline lookup yields CDR1 SGHRS and CDR2 YFSETQ.

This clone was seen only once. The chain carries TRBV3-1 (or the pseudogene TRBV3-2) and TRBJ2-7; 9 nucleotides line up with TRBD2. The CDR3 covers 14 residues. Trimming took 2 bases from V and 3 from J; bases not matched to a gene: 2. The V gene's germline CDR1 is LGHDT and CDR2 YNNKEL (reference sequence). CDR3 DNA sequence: TGTGCCAGCAGCCAACGTAGCGGGAGCTACGAGCAGTACTTC. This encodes CASSQRSGSYEQYF.

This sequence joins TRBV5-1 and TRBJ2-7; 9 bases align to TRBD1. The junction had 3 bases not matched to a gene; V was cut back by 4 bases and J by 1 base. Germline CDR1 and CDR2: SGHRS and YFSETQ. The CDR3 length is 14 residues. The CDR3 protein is CASSAGQGSYEQYF. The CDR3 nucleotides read TGCGCCAGCAGCGCCGGACAGGGGTCCTACGAGCAGTACTTC. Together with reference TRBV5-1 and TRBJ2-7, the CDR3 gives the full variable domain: KAGVTQTPRYLIKTRGQQVTLSCSPISGHRSVSWYQQTPGQGLQFLFEYFSETQRNKGNFPGRFSGRQFSNSRSEMNVSTLELGDSALYLCASSAGQGSYEQYFGPGTRLTVT.

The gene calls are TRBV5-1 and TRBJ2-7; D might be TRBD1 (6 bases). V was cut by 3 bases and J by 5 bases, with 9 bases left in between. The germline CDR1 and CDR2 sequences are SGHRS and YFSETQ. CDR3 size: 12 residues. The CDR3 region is CASSSNRDEQYF. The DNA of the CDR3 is TGCGCCAGCAGCTCAAACAGGGACGAGCAGTACTTC.

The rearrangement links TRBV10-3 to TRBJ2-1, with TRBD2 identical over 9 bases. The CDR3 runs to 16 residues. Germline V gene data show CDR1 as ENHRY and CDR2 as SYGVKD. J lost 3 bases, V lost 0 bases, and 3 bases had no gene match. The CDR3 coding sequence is TGTGCCATCAGTGAGTCGGGGCGGGAGGGCTACAATGAGCAGTTCTTC. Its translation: CAISESGREGYNEQFF.

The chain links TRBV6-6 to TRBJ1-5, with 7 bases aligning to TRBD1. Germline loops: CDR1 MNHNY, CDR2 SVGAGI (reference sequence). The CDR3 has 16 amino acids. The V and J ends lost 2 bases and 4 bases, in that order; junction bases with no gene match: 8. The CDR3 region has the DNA TGTGCCAGCAGTTACGGTCGACAGGGCAGGAATCAGCCCCAGCATTTT. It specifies CASSYGRQGRNQPQHF.